This T cell receptor (beta chain) came from a study of monozygotic twins with inflammatory bowel disease. Whole-study findings and limits: Twins classed as concordant or discordant showed no difference in repertoire similarity, possibly from limited power.

Notes on this clonotype: Its antigen is currently unknown.

CDR1 and CDR2 (germline): SNHLY, FYNNEI. The CDR3 runs 12 residues. Per sample, reverse transcription was split into eight reactions. TCRdb reprocessed the 5' RACE reads and keeps a single row for each CDR3 protein, giving no DNA. The sample table sets out 200,000 to 250,000 distinct CDR3 sequences. The sequenced sample consisted of blood. The gene calls are TRBV2 and TRBJ1-1; the TCRdb D gene call, TRBD1, has no DNA to confirm it. The clonotype comes from a human donor with ulcerative colitis or Crohn's disease, or a healthy co-twin of an affected twin (not recorded which). The chain's CDR3 is CASSPGTLGAFF.